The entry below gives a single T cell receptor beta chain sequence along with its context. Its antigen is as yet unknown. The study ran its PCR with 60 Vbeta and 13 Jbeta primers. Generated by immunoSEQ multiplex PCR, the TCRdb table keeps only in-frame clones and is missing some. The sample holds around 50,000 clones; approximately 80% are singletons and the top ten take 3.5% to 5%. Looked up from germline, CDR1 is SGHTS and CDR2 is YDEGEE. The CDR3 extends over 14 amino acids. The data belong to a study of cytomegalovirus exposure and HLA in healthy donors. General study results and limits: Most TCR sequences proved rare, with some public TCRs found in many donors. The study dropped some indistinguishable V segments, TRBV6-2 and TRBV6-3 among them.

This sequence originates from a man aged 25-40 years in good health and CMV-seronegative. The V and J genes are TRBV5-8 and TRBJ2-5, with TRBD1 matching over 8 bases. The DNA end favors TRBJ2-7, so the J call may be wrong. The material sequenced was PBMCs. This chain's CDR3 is CASPRDRNPYEQYF. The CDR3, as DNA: TGTGCCAGCCCCCGGGACAGGAACCCGTACGAGCAGTACTTC.